Included here is one TCR beta chain sequence, with context. Antigen: not known. CDR3 length: 16 residues. Germline V lookup: CDR1 SGHRS, CDR2 YFSETQ. The V gene lost 1 base and the J gene lost 1 base, with 13 bases spanning the gap. The data are from a study of CD8+ T cells in alopecia areata. The treatment was: oral pan-JAK inhibitor, 5-10 mg twice daily. Points from the study as a whole: In scalp samples, resident alphabeta T cells of normal skin are also sequenced.

Following extraction, RNA underwent reverse transcription to cDNA, which served as the sequencing template. Produced via immunoSEQ multiplex PCR; TCRdb's table is partial and in-frame only. The table lists more than 150,000 clones, around 58% of them singletons, with roughly 13% in the top ten. The J gene is TRBJ2-3, the V gene TRBV5-1, with D unresolved. This sequence originates from a human donor with alopecia areata. Sequences were derived from CD8+ T cells sorted from blood, sampled at week 24, from a patient treated with tofacitinib. In DNA form, the CDR3 reads TGCGCCAGCAGCTTGACTACTCCCCCGGGCACAGATACGCAGTATTTT. It specifies CASSLTTPPGTDTQYF.